The 3 T cell receptor gamma chains presented below share a single source sample, sequenced in a study of gamma-delta chains in newborns, infants, children. TCRdb reanalysed the reads with CATT. The table lists about 580 gamma-chain clones, 65% to 75% of them singletons. Sequencing was done on a sample of blood. These receptors were obtained from a child who was a newborn, infant or young child, either healthy, febrile or measles-vaccinated (not recorded which).

V and J are TRGV9 and TRGJP. TCRdb carries no J gene annotation; the J gene was assigned here by matching the DNA with germline. V lost 4 bases, J lost 6 bases, and 6 bases stayed unmatched. This CDR3 is built from 16 residues. Per the germline V gene, CDR1 is GITISATS and CDR2 is ISYDGTV (reference sequence). CDR3 in amino acids: CALWETGELGKKIKVF. DNA of the CDR3: TGTGCCTTGTGGGAAACGGGAGAGTTGGGCAAAAAAATCAAGGTATTT.

With regard to this clone: At the DNA level, this CDR3 is encoded by other sequences in the same sample as well. The called J gene is TRGJP, whereas the V gene has no call. The CDR3 length is 17 residues. The CDR3: CALWEGAGELGKKIKVF. DNA of the CDR3: TGCGCCTTGTGGGAGGGGGCGGGGGAGTTGGGCAAAAAAATCAAGGTATTT.

The chain combines TRGV3 with TRGJ1 or TRGJ2. TCRdb is silent on the J gene; assignment here came from matching the DNA to germline. The trim removed 0 bases at V and 7 bases at J, leaving 6 bases unmatched. The germline V gene encodes CDR1 VTNTFY and CDR2 YDVSTARD (reference sequence). The CDR3 consists of 13 residues. CDR3 in DNA: TGTGCCACCTGGGACAGGCCGAGGTATAAGAAACTCTTT. It encodes CATWDRPRYKKLF.